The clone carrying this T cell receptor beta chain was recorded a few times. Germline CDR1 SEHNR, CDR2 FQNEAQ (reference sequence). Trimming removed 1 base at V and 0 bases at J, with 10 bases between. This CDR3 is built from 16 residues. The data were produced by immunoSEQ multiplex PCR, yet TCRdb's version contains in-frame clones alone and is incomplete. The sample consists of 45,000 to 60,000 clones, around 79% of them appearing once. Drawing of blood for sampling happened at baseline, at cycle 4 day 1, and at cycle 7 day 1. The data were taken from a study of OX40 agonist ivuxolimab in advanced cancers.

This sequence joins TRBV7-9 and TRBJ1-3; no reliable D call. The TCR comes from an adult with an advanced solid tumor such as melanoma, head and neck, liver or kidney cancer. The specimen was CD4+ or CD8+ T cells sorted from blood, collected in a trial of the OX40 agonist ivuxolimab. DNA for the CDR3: TGTGCCAGCAGCTTAGAACAGATTTACTCTGGAAACACCATATATTTT. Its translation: CASSLEQIYSGNTIYF.